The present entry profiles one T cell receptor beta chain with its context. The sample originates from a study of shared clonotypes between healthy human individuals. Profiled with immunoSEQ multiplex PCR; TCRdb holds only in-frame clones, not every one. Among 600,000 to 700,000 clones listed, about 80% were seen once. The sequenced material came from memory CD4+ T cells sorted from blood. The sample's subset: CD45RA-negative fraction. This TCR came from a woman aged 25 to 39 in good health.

CDR3 loop: CASSESGLRGRDQGYTF. For the CDR3, the DNA is TGTGCCAGCAGTGAATCCGGACTTAGAGGAAGGGATCAGGGCTACACCTTC. The rearrangement links TRBV25-1 to TRBJ1-2; D is uncertain. Trimming removed 1 base at V and 8 bases at J, with 23 bases between. The CDR3 has 17 residues. Germline CDR1 MGHDK, CDR2 SYGVNS.